A selection of T cell receptor beta chains follows, all from one sample in a study of blood T cells in healthy people across ages. TCRdb called the 5' RACE reads again in MiXCR, with one record for every CDR3 protein. Of about 1.5 million distinct CDR3 sequences in the sample, approximately 42% were seen once. Sample: blood. The origin of the receptors is a woman under 30 in good health. Both conserved end residues are part of each CDR3. D genes are given only for firm matches. Not every row has a clone size; where given, it reads once, few, many or a size class.

abundance	v_gene	j_gene	d_gene	CDR3aa	CDR3nt
many	TRBV11-2	TRBJ1-2	.	CASSPGGVLYGYTF	TGTGCCAGCAGCCCGGGTGGGGTCCTCTATGGCTACACCTTC
.	TRBV29-1	TRBJ2-1	.	CSAFAGADNEQFF	TGCAGCGCTTTTGCGGGGGCGGACAATGAGCAGTTCTTC
.	TRBV15	TRBJ2-7	.	CATSRADSYEQYF	TGTGCCACCAGCAGGGCAGACTCCTACGAGCAGTACTTC
many	TRBV6-5	TRBJ2-1	.	CASSYLGGGYNEQFF	TGTGCCAGCAGTTACCTGGGAGGGGGCTACAATGAGCAGTTCTTC
.	TRBV5-1	TRBJ2-7	TRBD1	CASGTRTGGAYEQYF	TGCGCCAGCGGAACCAGGACAGGGGGCGCTTACGAGCAGTACTTC
few	TRBV12-3/TRBV12-4	TRBJ2-1	.	CASSSGTLALEQFF	TGTGCCAGCAGTTCCGGGACACTCGCGCTCGAGCAGTTCTTC
.	TRBV5-1	TRBJ2-2	TRBD1	CASSAFPGQGATGELFF	TGCGCCAGCAGCGCATTTCCGGGACAGGGGGCCACCGGGGAGCTGTTTTTT
.	TRBV4-3	TRBJ2-7	.	CASSQNLGAYEQYF	TGCGCCAGCAGCCAAAACCTGGGCGCCTACGAGCAGTACTTC
few	TRBV4-2	TRBJ2-3	TRBD2	CASRAASGNADTQYF	TGTGCCAGCAGAGCGGCTAGCGGGAACGCAGATACGCAGTATTTT
many	TRBV12-3/TRBV12-4	TRBJ2-1	.	CASSSGVWFNEQFF	TGTGCCAGCAGTTCGGGAGTTTGGTTCAATGAGCAGTTCTTC
few	TRBV7-2	TRBJ2-7	.	CASSPDRSLPYEQYF	TGTGCCAGCAGCCCGGACAGATCGTTACCTTACGAGCAGTACTTC
.	TRBV7-2	TRBJ2-3	TRBD2	CASSYLAGVGTDTQYF	TGTGCCAGCAGCTACCTAGCGGGAGTAGGCACAGATACGCAGTATTTT
.	TRBV12-3/TRBV12-4	TRBJ1-1	.	CASSPTAGPATEAFF	TGTGCCAGCAGTCCCACCGCGGGGCCGGCCACTGAAGCTTTCTTT
.	TRBV20-1	TRBJ1-5	.	CSAGYRDVGDQPQHF	TGCAGTGCTGGATACAGGGATGTGGGCGATCAGCCCCAGCATTTT
.	TRBV28	TRBJ1-5	TRBD1	CASSPGQGSFHQPQHF	TGTGCCAGCAGTCCGGGACAGGGAAGTTTCCATCAGCCCCAGCATTTT
few	TRBV4-1	TRBJ2-3	.	CASSHIADTQYF	TGCGCCAGCAGCCATATCGCAGATACGCAGTATTTT
few	TRBV7-9	TRBJ1-1	.	CASSLVLGFAEAFF	TGTGCCAGCAGCTTAGTTCTGGGTTTCGCTGAAGCTTTCTTT
.	TRBV20-1	TRBJ2-1	.	CSASQAGFWVAEQFF	TGCAGTGCTAGTCAGGCAGGGTTTTGGGTTGCTGAGCAGTTCTTC
few	TRBV5-1	TRBJ1-1	.	CASSWSGSGTEAFF	TGCGCCAGCAGCTGGTCGGGTTCGGGCACTGAAGCTTTCTTT
few	TRBV14	TRBJ1-1	.	CASSQWKNTEAFF	TGTGCCAGCAGCCAATGGAAGAACACTGAAGCTTTCTTT
few	TRBV6-2/TRBV6-3	TRBJ2-3	TRBD1	CASSYPTTGANTDTQYF	TGTGCCAGCAGTTACCCCACCACAGGGGCCAACACAGATACGCAGTATTTT
.	TRBV7-9	TRBJ2-7	.	CASSLADTPYEQYF	TGTGCCAGCAGCTTAGCGGACACCCCCTACGAGCAGTACTTC
.	TRBV5-6	TRBJ2-4	.	CASSFGRQNIQYF	TGTGCCAGCAGCTTCGGAAGACAAAACATTCAGTACTTC
.	TRBV6-2/TRBV6-3	TRBJ2-7	TRBD1	CASSYFIRGQKNYEQYF	TGTGCCAGCAGTTACTTCATCCGGGGACAGAAAAACTACGAGCAGTACTTC
few	TRBV12-3/TRBV12-4	TRBJ2-1	.	CASSAINNEQFF	TGTGCCAGCAGTGCGATTAACAATGAGCAGTTCTTC
few	TRBV4-3	TRBJ2-5	.	CASSQGTGEQETQYF	TGCGCCAGCAGCCAAGGTACCGGGGAACAAGAGACCCAGTACTTC
.	TRBV27	TRBJ2-7	TRBD2	CASMLRGSSYEQYF	TGTGCCAGCATGTTGCGGGGGAGCTCCTACGAGCAGTACTTC
.	TRBV7-9	TRBJ2-1	.	CASSLVAALSYNEQFF	TGTGCCAGCAGCTTAGTCGCCGCGCTCTCCTACAATGAGCAGTTCTTC
.	TRBV27	TRBJ2-3	TRBD2	CASSPRAGRADTQYF	TGTGCCAGCAGTCCAAGGGCAGGGAGGGCAGATACGCAGTATTTT
few	TRBV24-1	TRBJ1-2	.	CAIPPVDTFYGYTF	TGTGCCATCCCGCCCGTCGACACCTTCTATGGCTACACCTTC
.	TRBV18	TRBJ1-2	.	CASSPGAAETINYGYTF	TGTGCCAGCTCACCAGGGGCAGCGGAGACTATTAACTATGGCTACACCTTC
.	TRBV20-1	TRBJ2-5	TRBD2	CSARALAGTLYNEQYF	TGCAGTGCTAGAGCCCTAGCGGGGACCCTGTACAATGAGCAGTACTTC